The clone carrying this TCR beta chain was seen just once. This specimen comes from a study of blood T cell repertoires in COVID-19. Turning to the study itself: Samples representing acute and convalescent COVID-19 were sourced from the United States, Italy and Spain. PBMCs, B-cell-depleted T cells, or T cells were the source of the cDNA or gDNA that made up the material.

Authors' data handling: Reference gene primers were amplified, and this amplification served to estimate nucleated cell counts. Libraries were prepared by immunoSEQ multiplex PCR; TCRdb keeps only in-frame clonotypes and omits some of them. The V and J calls and the clone size are those of that table, but D and trimming were determined from the DNA. The sample contains fewer than 300,000 clones, 81% of which appear only once. Germline V CDR1 and CDR2: MDHEN, SYDVKM. V was clipped by 8 bases and J by 0 bases; unmatched bases: 8. This CDR3 has 15 residues. This receptor was taken from a woman in her sixties or seventies with active or convalescent COVID-19. Material: peripheral blood. This chain uses TRBV28 with TRBJ1-2, with 8 bases matching TRBD1. DNA for the CDR3: TGTGCCAGCGTCAAATCAGGGGGCCCTAACTATGGCTACACCTTC. Amino acid sequence: CASVKSGGPNYGYTF.